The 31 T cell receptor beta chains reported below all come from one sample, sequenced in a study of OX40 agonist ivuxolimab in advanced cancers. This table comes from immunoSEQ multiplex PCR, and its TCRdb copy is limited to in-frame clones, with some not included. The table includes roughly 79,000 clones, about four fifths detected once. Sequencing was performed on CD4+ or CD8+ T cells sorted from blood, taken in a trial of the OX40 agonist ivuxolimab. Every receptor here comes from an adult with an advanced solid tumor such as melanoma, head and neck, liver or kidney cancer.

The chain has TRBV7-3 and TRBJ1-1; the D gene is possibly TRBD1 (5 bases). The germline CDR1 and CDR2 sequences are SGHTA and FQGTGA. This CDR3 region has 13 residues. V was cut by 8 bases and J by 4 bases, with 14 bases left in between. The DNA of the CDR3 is TGTGCCAGCCGCGGGGCAGGCGGCACTGAAGCTTTCTTT. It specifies CASRGAGGTEAFF.

The CDR3 loop reads CASALQGATDTQYF. CDR3 bases: TGTGCTAGTGCCCTGCAAGGAGCGACAGATACGCAGTATTTT. The chain links TRBV12-5 to TRBJ2-3, with D uncertain. The length of the CDR3 is 14 residues. The V and J ends lost 7 bases and 3 bases respectively, with 14 bases between them. Germline V gene sequence: CDR1 LGHNT, CDR2 FRNRAP.

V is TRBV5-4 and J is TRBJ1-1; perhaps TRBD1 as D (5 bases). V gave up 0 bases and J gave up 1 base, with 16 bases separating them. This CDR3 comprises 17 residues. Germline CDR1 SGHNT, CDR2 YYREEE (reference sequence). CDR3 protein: CASSLGQGLTSNTEAFF. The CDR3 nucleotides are TGTGCCAGCAGCTTGGGTCAGGGTTTAACATCGAACACTGAAGCTTTCTTT.

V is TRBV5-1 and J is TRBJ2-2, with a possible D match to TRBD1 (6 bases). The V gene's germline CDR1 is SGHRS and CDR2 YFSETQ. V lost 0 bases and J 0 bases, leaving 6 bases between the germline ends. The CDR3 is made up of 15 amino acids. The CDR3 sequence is CASSLEGANTGELFF. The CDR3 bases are TGCGCCAGCAGCTTGGAGGGGGCGAACACCGGGGAGCTGTTTTTT. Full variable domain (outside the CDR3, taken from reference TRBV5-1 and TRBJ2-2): KAGVTQTPRYLIKTRGQQVTLSCSPISGHRSVSWYQQTPGQGLQFLFEYFSETQRNKGNFPGRFSGRQFSNSRSEMNVSTLELGDSALYLCASSLEGANTGELFFGEGSRLTVL.

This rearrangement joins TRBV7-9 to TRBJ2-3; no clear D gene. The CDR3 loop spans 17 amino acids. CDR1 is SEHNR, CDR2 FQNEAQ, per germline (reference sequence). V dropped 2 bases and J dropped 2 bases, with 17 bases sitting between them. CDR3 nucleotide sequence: TGTGCCAGCAGCTTAATGACTTCCTCCGTCCTCACAGATACGCAGTATTTT. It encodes CASSLMTSSVLTDTQYF.

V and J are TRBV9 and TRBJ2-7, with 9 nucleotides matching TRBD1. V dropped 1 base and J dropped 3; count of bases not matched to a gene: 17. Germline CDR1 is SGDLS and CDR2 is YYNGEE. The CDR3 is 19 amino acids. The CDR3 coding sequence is TGTGCCAGCAGCGTAAGAGGCGACCAGGGACAGGGATTTTACTACGAGCAGTACTTC. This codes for CASSVRGDQGQGFYYEQYF. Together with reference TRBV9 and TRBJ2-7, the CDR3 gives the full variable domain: DSGVTQTPKHLITATGQRVTLRCSPRSGDLSVYWYQQSLDQGLQFLIQYYNGEERAKGNILERFSAQQFPDLHSELNLSSLELGDSALYFCASSVRGDQGQGFYYEQYFGPGTRLTVT.

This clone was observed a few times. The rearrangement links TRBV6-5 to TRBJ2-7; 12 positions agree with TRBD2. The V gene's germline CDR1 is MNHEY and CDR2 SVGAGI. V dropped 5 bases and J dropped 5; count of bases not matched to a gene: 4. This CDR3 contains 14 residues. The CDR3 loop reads CASSRTSGKDEQYF. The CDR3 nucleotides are TGTGCCAGCAGTAGGACTAGCGGGAAAGACGAGCAGTACTTC.

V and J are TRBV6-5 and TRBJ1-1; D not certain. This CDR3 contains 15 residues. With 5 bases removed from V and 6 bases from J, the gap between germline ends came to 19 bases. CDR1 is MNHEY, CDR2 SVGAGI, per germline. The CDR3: CASSRTAASRSEAFF. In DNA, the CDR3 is TGTGCCAGCAGTCGGACGGCAGCTTCAAGATCTGAAGCTTTCTTT.

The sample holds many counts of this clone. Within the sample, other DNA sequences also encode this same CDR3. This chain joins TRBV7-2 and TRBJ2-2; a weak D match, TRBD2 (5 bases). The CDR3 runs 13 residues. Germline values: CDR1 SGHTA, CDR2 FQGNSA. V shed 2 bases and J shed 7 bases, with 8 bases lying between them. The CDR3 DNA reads TGTGCCAGCAGCTTATATGGGAGCGGGGAGCTGTTTTTT. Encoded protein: CASSLYGSGELFF. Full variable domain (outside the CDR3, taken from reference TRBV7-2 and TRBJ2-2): GAGVSQSPSNKVTEKGKDVELRCDPISGHTALYWYRQSLGQGLEFLIYFQGNSAPDKSGLPSDRFSAERTGGSVSTLTIQRTQQEDSAVYLCASSLYGSGELFFGEGSRLTVL.

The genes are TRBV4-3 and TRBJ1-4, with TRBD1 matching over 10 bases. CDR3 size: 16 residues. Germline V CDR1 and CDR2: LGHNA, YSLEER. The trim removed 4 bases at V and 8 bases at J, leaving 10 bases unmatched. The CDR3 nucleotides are TGCGCCAGCAGCCGCGGACCGGGACAGGGGAACGAAAAACTGTTTTTT. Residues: CASSRGPGQGNEKLFF.

This chain's CDR3 is CASSLQGGTEAFF. The CDR3 nucleotides are TGTGCCAGCAGTTTGCAGGGGGGCACTGAAGCTTTCTTT. J is TRBJ1-1 and V is TRBV27; 7 positions match TRBD1. The CDR3 runs 13 residues. Germline trimming cut 3 bases from V and 4 bases from J; bases unmatched to any gene: 2. CDR1 is MNHEY and CDR2 is SMNVEV in the germline V gene (reference sequence).

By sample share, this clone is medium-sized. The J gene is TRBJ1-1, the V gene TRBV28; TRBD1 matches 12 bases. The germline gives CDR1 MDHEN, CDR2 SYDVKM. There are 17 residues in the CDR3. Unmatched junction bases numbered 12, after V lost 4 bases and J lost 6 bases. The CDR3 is CASSSSGTGGAGAEAFF. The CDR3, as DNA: TGTGCCAGCAGTTCCTCCGGGACAGGGGGCGCCGGGGCTGAAGCTTTCTTT.

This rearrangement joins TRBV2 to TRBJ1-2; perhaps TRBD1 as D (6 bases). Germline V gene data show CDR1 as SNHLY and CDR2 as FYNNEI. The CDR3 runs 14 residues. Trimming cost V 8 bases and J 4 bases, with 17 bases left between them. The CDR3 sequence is CASRSIQGFYGYTF. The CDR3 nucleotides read TGTGCCAGCCGCTCCATACAGGGATTCTATGGCTACACCTTC.

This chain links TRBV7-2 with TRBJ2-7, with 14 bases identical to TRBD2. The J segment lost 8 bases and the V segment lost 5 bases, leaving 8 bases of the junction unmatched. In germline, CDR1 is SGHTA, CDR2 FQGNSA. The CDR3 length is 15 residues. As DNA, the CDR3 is TGTGCCAGCAGCCCAAGGACTAGCGGGGGGTTCAAGCAGTACTTC. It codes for CASSPRTSGGFKQYF.

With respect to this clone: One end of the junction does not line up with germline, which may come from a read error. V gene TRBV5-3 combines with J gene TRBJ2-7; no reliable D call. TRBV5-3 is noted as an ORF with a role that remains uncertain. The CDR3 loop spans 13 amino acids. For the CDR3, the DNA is TGTGCCAGCAGCTTCGGCGGTAACTACGAGCAGTACTTC. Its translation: CASSFGGNYEQYF.

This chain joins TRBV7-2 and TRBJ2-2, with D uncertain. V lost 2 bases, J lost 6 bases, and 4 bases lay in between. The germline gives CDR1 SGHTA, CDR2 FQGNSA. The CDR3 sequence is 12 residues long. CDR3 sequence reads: CASSLRPGELFF. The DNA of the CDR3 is TGTGCCAGCAGCTTAAGACCCGGGGAGCTGTTTTTT.

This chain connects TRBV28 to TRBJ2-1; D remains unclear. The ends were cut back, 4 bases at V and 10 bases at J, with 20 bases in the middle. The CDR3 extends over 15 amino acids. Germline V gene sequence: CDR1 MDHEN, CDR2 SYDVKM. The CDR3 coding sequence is TGTGCCAGCAGTTCATTAGGCACGTCGCTGCACGAGCAGTTCTTC. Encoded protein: CASSSLGTSLHEQFF.

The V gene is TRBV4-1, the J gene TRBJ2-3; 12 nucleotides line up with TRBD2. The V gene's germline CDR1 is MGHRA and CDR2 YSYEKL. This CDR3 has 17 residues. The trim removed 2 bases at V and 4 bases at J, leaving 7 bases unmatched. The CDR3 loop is CASSQNLAGGPSDTQYF. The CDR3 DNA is TGCGCCAGCAGCCAAAATCTAGCGGGAGGGCCTTCAGATACGCAGTATTTT.

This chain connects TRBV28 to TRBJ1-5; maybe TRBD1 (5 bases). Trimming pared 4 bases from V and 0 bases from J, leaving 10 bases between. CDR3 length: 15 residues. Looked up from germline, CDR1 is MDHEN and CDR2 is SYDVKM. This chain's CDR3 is CASSSGQGSNQPQHF. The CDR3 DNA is TGTGCCAGCAGTTCGGGGCAGGGTAGCAATCAGCCCCAGCATTTT.

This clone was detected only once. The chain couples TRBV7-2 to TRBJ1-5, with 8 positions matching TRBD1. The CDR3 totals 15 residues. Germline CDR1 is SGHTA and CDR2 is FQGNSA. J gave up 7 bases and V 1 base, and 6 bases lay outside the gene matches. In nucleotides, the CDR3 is TGTGCCAGCAGCTTAGTCGCAGGGGGCGGGCAGCCCCAGCATTTT. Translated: CASSLVAGGGQPQHF.

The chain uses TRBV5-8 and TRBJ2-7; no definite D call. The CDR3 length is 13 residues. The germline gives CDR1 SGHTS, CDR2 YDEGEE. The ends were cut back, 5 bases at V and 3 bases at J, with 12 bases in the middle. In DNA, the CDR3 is TGTGCCAGCAGTATTGGTAGGTTCTACGAGCAGTACTTC. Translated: CASSIGRFYEQYF.

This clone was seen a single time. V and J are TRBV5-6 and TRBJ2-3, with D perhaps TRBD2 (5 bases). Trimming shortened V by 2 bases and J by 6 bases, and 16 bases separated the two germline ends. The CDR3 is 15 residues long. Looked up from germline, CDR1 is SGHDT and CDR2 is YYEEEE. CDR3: CASSLGRKPGDTQYF. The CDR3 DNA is TGTGCCAGCAGCTTAGGGAGAAAACCTGGGGATACGCAGTATTTT. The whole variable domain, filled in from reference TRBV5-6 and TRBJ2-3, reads DAGVTQSPTHLIKTRGQQVTLRCSPKSGHDTVSWYQQALGQGPQFIFQYYEEEERQRGNFPDRFSGHQFPNYSSELNVNALLLGDSALYLCASSLGRKPGDTQYFGPGTRLTVL.

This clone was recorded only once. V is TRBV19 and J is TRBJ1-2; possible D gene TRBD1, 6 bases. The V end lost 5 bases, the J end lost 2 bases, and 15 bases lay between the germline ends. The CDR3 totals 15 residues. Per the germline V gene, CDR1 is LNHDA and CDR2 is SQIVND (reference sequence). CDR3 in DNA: TGTGCCAGTAGTTTTGAACACAGGGCAAACTATGGCTACACCTTC. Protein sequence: CASSFEHRANYGYTF.

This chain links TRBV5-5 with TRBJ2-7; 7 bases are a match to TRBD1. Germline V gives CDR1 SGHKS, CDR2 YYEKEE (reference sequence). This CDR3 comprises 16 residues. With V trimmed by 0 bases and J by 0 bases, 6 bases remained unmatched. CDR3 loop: CASSLEPGTDSYEQYF. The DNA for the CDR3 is TGTGCCAGCAGCTTGGAACCCGGGACAGACTCCTACGAGCAGTACTTC.

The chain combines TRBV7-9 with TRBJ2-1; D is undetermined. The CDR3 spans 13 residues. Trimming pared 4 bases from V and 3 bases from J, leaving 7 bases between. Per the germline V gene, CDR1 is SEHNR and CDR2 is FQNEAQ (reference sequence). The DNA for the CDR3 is TGTGCCAGCAGCTCCGACAACTACAATGAGCAGTTCTTC. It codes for CASSSDNYNEQFF.

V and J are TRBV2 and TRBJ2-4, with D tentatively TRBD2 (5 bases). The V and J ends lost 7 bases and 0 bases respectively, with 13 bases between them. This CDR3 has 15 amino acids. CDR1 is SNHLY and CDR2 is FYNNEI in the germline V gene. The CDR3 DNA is TGTGCCAGCACTCTGCGGGCTGGAGCCAAAAACATTCAGTACTTC. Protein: CASTLRAGAKNIQYF.

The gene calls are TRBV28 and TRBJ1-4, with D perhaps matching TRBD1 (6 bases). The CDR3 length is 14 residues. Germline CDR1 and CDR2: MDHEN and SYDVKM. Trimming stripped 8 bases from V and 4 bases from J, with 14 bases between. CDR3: CASLRGAVNEKLFF. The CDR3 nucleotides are TGTGCCAGCCTGCGGGGGGCAGTTAATGAAAAACTGTTTTTT.

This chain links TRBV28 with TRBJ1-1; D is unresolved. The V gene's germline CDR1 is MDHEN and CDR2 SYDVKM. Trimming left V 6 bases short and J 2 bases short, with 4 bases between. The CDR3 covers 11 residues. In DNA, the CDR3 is TGTGCCAGCAGGGTCAACACTGAAGCTTTCTTT. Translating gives CASRVNTEAFF. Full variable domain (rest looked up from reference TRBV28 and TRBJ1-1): DVKVTQSSRYLVKRTGEKVFLECVQDMDHENMFWYRQDPGLGLRLIYFSYDVKMKEKGDIPEGYSVSREKKERFSLILESASTNQTSMYLCASRVNTEAFFGQGTRLTVV.

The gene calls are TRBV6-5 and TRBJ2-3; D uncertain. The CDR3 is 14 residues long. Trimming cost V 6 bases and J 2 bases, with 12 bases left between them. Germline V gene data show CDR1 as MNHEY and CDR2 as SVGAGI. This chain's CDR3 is CASRPLGVTDTQYF. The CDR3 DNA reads TGTGCCAGCAGGCCTCTTGGGGTCACAGATACGCAGTATTTT.

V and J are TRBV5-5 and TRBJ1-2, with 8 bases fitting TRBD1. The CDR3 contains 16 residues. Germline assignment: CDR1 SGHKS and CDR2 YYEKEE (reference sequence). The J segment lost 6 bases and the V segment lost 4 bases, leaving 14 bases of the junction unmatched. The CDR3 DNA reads TGTGCCAGCAGCCACACGGGACTAACAGGGGGGCATGGCTACACCTTC. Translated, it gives CASSHTGLTGGHGYTF.

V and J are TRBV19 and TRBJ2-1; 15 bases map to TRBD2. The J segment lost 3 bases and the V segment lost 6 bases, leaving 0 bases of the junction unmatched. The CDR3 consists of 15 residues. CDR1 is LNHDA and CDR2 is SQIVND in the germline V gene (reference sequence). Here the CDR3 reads CASRGLAGGYNEQFF. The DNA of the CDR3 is TGTGCCAGTAGGGGACTAGCGGGAGGCTACAATGAGCAGTTCTTC.